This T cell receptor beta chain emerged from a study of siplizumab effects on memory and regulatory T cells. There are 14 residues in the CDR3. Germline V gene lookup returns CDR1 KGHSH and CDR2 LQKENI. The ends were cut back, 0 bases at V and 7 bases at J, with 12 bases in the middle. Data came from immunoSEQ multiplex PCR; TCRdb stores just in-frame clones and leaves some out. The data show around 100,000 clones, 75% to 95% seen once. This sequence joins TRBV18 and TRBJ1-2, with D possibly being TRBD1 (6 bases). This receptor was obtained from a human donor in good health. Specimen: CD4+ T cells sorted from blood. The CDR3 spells CASSPPGTGLGYTF. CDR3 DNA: TGTGCCAGCTCACCACCCGGAACAGGGCTTGGCTACACCTTC.